A single sample gave rise to the 5 T cell receptor beta chains below, sequenced in a study of metastatic and nonmetastatic thyroid tumors. All patients were treatment-naive before thyroid surgery. TCRdb re-clonotyped the PCR reads via MiXCR. The table lists under 35,000 clones, about a third of them singletons. Sequenced sample: tumor tissue. The receptor set was obtained from a female donor with papillary thyroid cancer or a benign thyroid nodule (not recorded which). Some clones in this sample may be carry-over from other donors' samples.

The CDR3 nucleotides are TGTGCCAGCACTGGGACAGGGCTTGGAGGAGGGCTGGGGGAGACCCAGTACTTC. Its protein product is CASTGTGLGGGLGETQYF. The genes are TRBV6-1 and TRBJ2-5, with 9 bases matching TRBD1. The V gene's germline CDR1 is MNHNS and CDR2 SASEGT. V dropped 7 bases and J dropped 5; count of bases not matched to a gene: 20. The CDR3 has 18 amino acids.

V usage is TRBV19 and J usage is TRBJ2-3; a weak D match, TRBD2 (6 bases). CDR3 length equals 14 residues. The V and J ends lost 7 bases and 4 bases respectively, with 15 bases between them. Germline assignment: CDR1 LNHDA and CDR2 SQIVND (reference sequence). CDR3 bases: TGTGCCAGTACGGCCTCGGGAGCTCCAGATACGCAGTATTTT. Its protein product is CASTASGAPDTQYF.

This clone was observed a single time. The V gene is TRBV7-8, the J gene TRBJ2-3; D gene unclear. The CDR3 runs 17 residues. Germline V gives CDR1 SGHVS, CDR2 FQNEAQ. Trimming shortened V by 1 base and J by 0 bases, and 14 bases separated the two germline ends. In nucleotides, the CDR3 is TGTGCCAGCAGCTTAGAGGTCCCGGTCTTAAGCACAGATACGCAGTATTTT. It translates to CASSLEVPVLSTDTQYF.

The rearrangement joins TRBV6-6 to TRBJ2-2; 12 bases map to TRBD2. With V trimmed by 0 bases and J by 7 bases, 9 bases remained unmatched. Germline V gene lookup returns CDR1 MNHNY and CDR2 SVGAGI (reference sequence). This CDR3 contains 18 residues. CDR3 in amino acids: CASSYSGTSGFEGGELFF. The CDR3 region has the DNA TGTGCCAGCAGTTACTCCGGGACTAGCGGGTTCGAGGGCGGGGAGCTGTTTTTT.

The chain is built from TRBV27 and TRBJ2-2; 10 bases match TRBD1. Germline lookup yields CDR1 MNHEY and CDR2 SMNVEV (reference sequence). The CDR3 length is 14 residues. V dropped 8 bases and J dropped 8; count of bases not matched to a gene: 8. CDR3 residues: CASRRTGGLGELFF. As DNA, the CDR3 is TGTGCCAGCCGACGGACAGGGGGGTTGGGGGAGCTGTTTTTT.